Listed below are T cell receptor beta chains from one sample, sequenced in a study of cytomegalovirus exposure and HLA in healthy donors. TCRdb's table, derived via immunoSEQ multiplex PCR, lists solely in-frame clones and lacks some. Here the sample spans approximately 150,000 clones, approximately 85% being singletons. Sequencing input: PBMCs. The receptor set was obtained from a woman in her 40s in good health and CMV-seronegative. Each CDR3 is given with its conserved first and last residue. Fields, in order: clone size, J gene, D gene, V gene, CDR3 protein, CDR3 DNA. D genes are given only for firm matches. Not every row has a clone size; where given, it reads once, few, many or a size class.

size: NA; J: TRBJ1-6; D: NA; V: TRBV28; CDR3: CASSGGRSGNSPLHF; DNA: TGTGCCAGCAGTGGAGGGCGGTCGGGTAATTCACCCCTCCACTTT
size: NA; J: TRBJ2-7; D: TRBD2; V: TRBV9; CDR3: CASSVGVSGSYEQYF; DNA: TGTGCCAGCAGCGTAGGTGTTAGCGGGAGTTACGAGCAGTACTTC
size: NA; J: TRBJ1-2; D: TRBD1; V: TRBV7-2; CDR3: CASSRDRGPRGYTF; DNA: TGTGCCAGCAGCAGGGACAGGGGGCCGCGAGGCTACACCTTC
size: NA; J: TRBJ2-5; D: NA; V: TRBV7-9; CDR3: CSSSLQQGEGETQYF; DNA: TGTTCCAGCAGCTTGCAACAGGGGGAGGGTGAGACCCAGTACTTC
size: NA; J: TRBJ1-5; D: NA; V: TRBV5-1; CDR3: CASSPGQSNQPQHF; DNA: TGCGCCAGCAGCCCAGGACAGTCCAATCAGCCCCAGCATTTT
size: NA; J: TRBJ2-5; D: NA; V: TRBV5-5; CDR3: CASSPRQIQETQYF; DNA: TGTGCCAGCAGCCCAAGACAGATACAAGAGACCCAGTACTTC
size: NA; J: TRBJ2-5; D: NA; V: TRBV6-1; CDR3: CASPRDSQETQYF; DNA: TGTGCCAGCCCAAGGGACTCGCAAGAGACCCAGTACTTC
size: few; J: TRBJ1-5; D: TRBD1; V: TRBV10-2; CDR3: CASRQGEISGNQPQHF; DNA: TGCGCCAGCAGACAGGGGGAGATCTCTGGCAATCAGCCCCAGCATTTT
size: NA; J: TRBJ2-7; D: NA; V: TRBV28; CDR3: CASRGRGSYEQYF; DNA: TGTGCCAGCAGAGGCAGGGGTTCTTACGAGCAGTACTTC
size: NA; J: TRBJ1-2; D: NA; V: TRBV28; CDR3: CAIPQADSYGYTF; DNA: TGTGCCATTCCGCAAGCAGACAGTTATGGCTACACCTTC
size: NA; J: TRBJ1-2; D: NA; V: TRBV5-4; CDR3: CASSPIKTGDYGYTF; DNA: TGTGCCAGCAGTCCCATTAAAACAGGCGACTATGGCTACACCTTC
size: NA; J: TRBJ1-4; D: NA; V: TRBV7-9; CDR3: CSSRSGSFNEKLFF; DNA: TGTTCCAGCAGGTCTGGCAGTTTTAATGAAAAACTGTTTTTT